Listed here are 10 T cell receptor beta chains from one sample, sequenced in a study of blood T cells in healthy people across ages. It was with a sample-barcoded 5' primer and a J-beta primer mix that a second PCR of about 6 to 11 cycles was run. TCRdb ran MiXCR on the 5' RACE reads and lists one entry per CDR3 protein. The table shows more than 1,400,000 distinct CDR3 sequences, with roughly 45% occurring only once. Sequencing was carried out using blood. Receptors originate from a woman between 18 and 29 years old in good health.

This sequence joins TRBV12-3 or TRBV12-4 and TRBJ2-3; D is unresolved. This CDR3 has 14 amino acids. V shed 1 base and J shed 2 bases, with 7 bases lying between them. In nucleotides, the CDR3 is TGTGCCAGCAGTTTAGGTATTGACACAGATACGCAGTATTTT. Protein: CASSLGIDTDTQYF.

This sequence joins TRBV29-1 and TRBJ1-2; TRBD1 aligns across 9 bases. The CDR3 sequence is 13 residues long. Per germline, CDR1 SQVTM and CDR2 ANQGSEA. Trimming took 7 bases from V and 8 from J; bases not matched to a gene: 11. The CDR3, as DNA: TGCAGCGCAGTCGGGACAGGGCCGGGCGGCTACACCTTC. Translating it yields CSAVGTGPGGYTF.

V is TRBV12-3 or TRBV12-4 and J is TRBJ1-5; 9 nucleotides line up with TRBD1. V trimming: 4 bases; J trimming: 1 base; junction bases outside the gene matches: 5. The CDR3 has 16 residues. The CDR3 DNA reads as TGTGCCAGCAGTTCCCGGACAGGGGAAAGCAATCAGCCCCAGCATTTT. It encodes CASSSRTGESNQPQHF.

This clonotype appeared a few times. The rearrangement links TRBV2 to TRBJ1-1; D gene unclear. Germline V CDR1 and CDR2: SNHLY, FYNNEI. The CDR3 loop spans 13 amino acids. V was shortened by 2 bases and J by 2 bases, with 6 bases between the two germline ends. This chain's CDR3 is CASSEQFNTEAFF. Written as DNA, the CDR3 is TGTGCCAGCAGTGAACAGTTCAACACTGAAGCTTTCTTT. The entire variable domain, with the rest obtained from reference TRBV2 and TRBJ1-1, is as follows: EPEVTQTPSHQVTQMGQEVILRCVPISNHLYFYWYRQILGQKVEFLVSFYNNEISEKSEIFDDQFSVERPDGSNFTLKIRSTKLEDSAMYFCASSEQFNTEAFFGQGTRLTVV.

J is TRBJ2-5 and V is TRBV5-1, with 9 bases that match TRBD2. Gene TRBJ2-7 matches the end of the DNA better, so the J call may be wrong. The CDR3 covers 14 residues. Germline CDR1 reads SGHRS; CDR2 reads YFSETQ. CDR3 bases: TGCGCCAGCAGCGCCACAGCGGGGGGCTACGAGCAGTACTTC. Encoded protein: CASSATAGGYEQYF.

The gene calls are TRBV5-1 and TRBJ2-1; 10 bases agree with TRBD2. There are 18 residues in the CDR3. Germline CDR1 reads SGHRS; CDR2 reads YFSETQ. The V and J ends lost 4 bases and 0 bases, in that order; junction bases with no gene match: 10. The CDR3 loop is CASSNRASGSRSYNEQFF. For the CDR3, the DNA is TGCGCCAGCAGCAACCGGGCTAGCGGGAGCCGCTCCTACAATGAGCAGTTCTTC.

The J gene is TRBJ2-1, the V gene TRBV6-5; D possibly corresponds to TRBD2 (6 bases). Matching the DNA end better, TRBJ2-7 makes the J call doubtful. This CDR3 contains 16 residues. Germline loops: CDR1 MNHEY, CDR2 SVGAGI. The CDR3, as DNA: TGTGCCAGCAGTTACTCTCGGGAGAGCTCCTACAATGAGCAGTACTTC. It encodes CASSYSRESSYNEQYF.

Regarding this clonotype: Sequence at one end of the junction differs from germline and may be a read error. This CDR3 is CASSVDRGGAINIQYF. The DNA of the CDR3 is TGTGCCAGCAGCGTAGACCGCGGGGGGGCCATAAACATTCAGTACTTC. J is TRBJ2-4 and V is TRBV9, with 9 positions matching TRBD2. Germline values: CDR1 SGDLS, CDR2 YYNGEE. The CDR3 spans 16 residues.

This clonotype was detected only a few times. The chain joins TRBV12-3 or TRBV12-4 to TRBJ1-6; D is unclear. The CDR3 has 12 amino acids. The ends were cut back, 2 bases at V and 14 bases at J, with 10 bases in the middle. CDR3 sequence reads: CASSLTLVSLHF. DNA for the CDR3: TGTGCCAGCAGTTTAACCCTCGTCTCCCTCCACTTT.

The chain combines TRBV18 with TRBJ1-4; D perhaps matches TRBD1 (5 bases). CDR1 and CDR2 (germline): KGHSH, LQKENI. CDR3 length: 15 amino acids. The V end lost 3 bases, the J end lost 4 bases, and 12 bases lay between the germline ends. In DNA form, the CDR3 reads TGTGCCAGCTCACCTGTTGCACAGGATAATGAAAAACTGTTTTTT. It encodes CASSPVAQDNEKLFF. Variable domain in full (rest from reference TRBV18 and TRBJ1-4): NAGVMQNPRHLVRRRGQEARLRCSPMKGHSHVYWYRQLPEEGLKFMVYLQKENIIDESGMPKERFSAEFPKEGPSILRIQQVVRGDSAAYFCASSPVAQDNEKLFFGSGTQLSVL.